A single sample is the source of the 20 T cell receptor beta chains below, sequenced in a study of T-cell memory formation after mild COVID-19. TCRdb used MiXCR to reprocess the 5' RACE reads, holding one entry per CDR3 protein. The sample carries 300,000 to 350,000 distinct CDR3 sequences, more than 13% recorded once. The source material was PBMCs or a T cell subset sorted from them (not recorded which). The receptors were gathered from a man aged 18-30 years who had mild COVID-19 (a few samples of this study predate the infection). Cell type and time point are not known.

This clonotype has at least ten counts. CDR3 protein: CASSLPTGADTQYF. In nucleotides, the CDR3 is TGCGCCAGCAGCTTGCCCACAGGGGCAGATACGCAGTATTTT. V and J are TRBV5-1 and TRBJ2-3; 7 bases are shared with TRBD1. Germline CDR1 is SGHRS and CDR2 is YFSETQ. J gave up 4 bases and V 1 base, and 3 bases lay outside the gene matches. This CDR3 has 14 residues.

This clonotype was seen a handful of times. The J gene is TRBJ2-7, the V gene TRBV2; D is tentatively TRBD1 or TRBD2 (5 bases each). CDR1 SNHLY and CDR2 FYNNEI come from the germline V gene. Trimming took 7 bases from V and 3 from J, leaving 13 bases between them. The CDR3 is 13 amino acids. The CDR3 DNA is TGTGCCAGCACCCCGGGACGGGACTACGAGCAGTACTTC. This codes for CASTPGRDYEQYF.

The sample holds a few counts of this clonotype. The chain joins TRBV7-2 to TRBJ2-5, with D unclear. The CDR3 spans 13 residues. Germline V gene lookup returns CDR1 SGHTA and CDR2 FQGNSA. The V gene lost 3 bases and the J gene lost 5 bases, with 10 bases spanning the gap. The CDR3, as DNA: TGTGCCAGCAGCTTGTTGGGCCACGAGACCCAGTACTTC. It specifies CASSLLGHETQYF.

Many counts were recorded for this clonotype. The chain recombines TRBV4-3 with TRBJ2-3; D is ambiguous. The CDR3 is 14 amino acids. CDR1 and CDR2 from the germline V gene are LGHNA and YSLEER. V gave up 1 base and J gave up 4 bases, with 9 bases separating them. The DNA of the CDR3 is TGCGCCAGCAGCCAAGTTCAGGCTTCAGATACGCAGTATTTT. Protein product: CASSQVQASDTQYF.

This CDR3 reads CASSWTPGAETQYF. DNA of the CDR3: TGTGCCAGCAGCTGGACGCCAGGGGCTGAGACCCAGTACTTC. The chain is built from TRBV7-2 and TRBJ2-5; weak D call: TRBD1 (6 bases). Germline loops: CDR1 SGHTA, CDR2 FQGNSA. Trimming pared 4 bases from V and 5 bases from J, leaving 14 bases between. The CDR3 has 14 residues.

This chain joins TRBV2 and TRBJ2-7, with 11 positions matching TRBD1. CDR1 SNHLY and CDR2 FYNNEI come from the germline V gene. The CDR3 length is 14 residues. Trimming removed 7 bases from V and 3 bases from J; junction bases left unmatched: 5. The chain's CDR3 is CASNGQGAIYEQYF. The CDR3 bases are TGTGCCAGCAATGGACAGGGGGCTATCTACGAGCAGTACTTC.

This chain connects TRBV5-1 to TRBJ2-3; D is perhaps TRBD2 (6 bases). CDR1 is SGHRS and CDR2 is YFSETQ in the germline V gene. Trimming shortened V by 5 bases and J by 2 bases, and 15 bases separated the two germline ends. CDR3 length: 15 amino acids. The CDR3 spells CASRTHGGPTDTQYF. In nucleotides, the CDR3 is TGCGCCAGCAGGACGCACGGGGGTCCCACAGATACGCAGTATTTT.

This clonotype appeared a few times. The chain recombines TRBV21-1 with TRBJ2-3; TRBD2 is the table's D call, not checked against the DNA. TRBV21-1 is shown as a pseudogene. This CDR3 is 15 amino acids long. The CDR3 DNA reads TGTGCCAGCAGCAATACTAGCGGGTTCACAGATACGCAGTATTTT. Encoded protein: CASSNTSGFTDTQYF.

The chain is built from TRBV21-1 and TRBJ2-7. TRBV21-1 is a pseudogene locus. The CDR3 extends over 10 amino acids. CDR3 nucleotide sequence: TGTGCCACCCTTTGGTACGAGCAGTACTTC. Protein sequence: CATLWYEQYF.

The rearrangement joins TRBV4-2 to TRBJ1-6; D remains unclear. Trimming removed 0 bases from V and 4 bases from J, with 13 bases in between. CDR3 length: 17 residues. The germline gives CDR1 LGHNA, CDR2 YNFKEQ. In DNA form, the CDR3 reads TGTGCCAGCAGCCAAGATTGGGGTGGGAATTATAATTCACCCCTCCACTTT. Its translation is CASSQDWGGNYNSPLHF.

This chain uses TRBV20-1 with TRBJ2-3; 7 bases are shared with TRBD2. Trimming cost V 6 bases and J 1 base; bases outside gene matches: 7. Germline assignment: CDR1 DFQATT and CDR2 SNEGSKA (reference sequence). The CDR3 has 14 residues. The CDR3 DNA sequence: TGCAGTGCCGTCAAGCGGGGACGCACAGATACGCAGTATTTT. Its translation is CSAVKRGRTDTQYF.

V is TRBV20-1 and J is TRBJ2-2, with 8 nucleotides matching TRBD2. The V and J ends lost 3 bases and 4 bases, in that order; junction bases with no gene match: 1. CDR3 length equals 13 residues. Germline V gene sequence: CDR1 DFQATT, CDR2 SNEGSKA (reference sequence). CDR3 sequence: CSASSGTTGELFF. The CDR3 region has the DNA TGCAGTGCTAGTAGCGGGACCACCGGGGAGCTGTTTTTT.

The gene calls are TRBV7-9 and TRBJ1-1, with D possibly matching TRBD1 (5 bases). The CDR3 has 14 residues. With 6 bases removed from V and 3 bases from J, the gap between germline ends came to 14 bases. Germline V gives CDR1 SEHNR, CDR2 FQNEAQ (reference sequence). CDR3: CASSLIGGDTEAFF. The CDR3 DNA follows: TGTGCCAGCAGTCTTATTGGGGGGGACACTGAAGCTTTCTTT.

This chain joins TRBV7-9 and TRBJ2-2; TRBD1 aligns across 7 bases. Germline trimming cut 6 bases from V and 4 bases from J; bases unmatched to any gene: 8. The CDR3 contains 15 residues. CDR1 SEHNR and CDR2 FQNEAQ come from the germline V gene (reference sequence). Here the CDR3 DNA reads TGTGCCAGCAGTACTACAGGGGTTTCCACCGGGGAGCTGTTTTTT. It is translated as CASSTTGVSTGELFF. Complete variable domain (other parts from reference TRBV7-9 and TRBJ2-2): DTGVSQNPRHKITKRGQNVTFRCDPISEHNRLYWYRQTLGQGPEFLTYFQNEAQLEKSRLLSDRFSAERPKGSFSTLEIQRTEQGDSAMYLCASSTTGVSTGELFFGEGSRLTVL.

This clonotype came up a few times. This chain links TRBV7-9 with TRBJ1-1; D gene ambiguous. The V end lost 2 bases, the J end lost 0 bases, and 7 bases lay between the germline ends. The CDR3 has 14 residues. Germline V CDR1 and CDR2: SEHNR, FQNEAQ (reference sequence). CDR3 DNA: TGTGCCAGCAGCTTATCAATGATGAACACTGAAGCTTTCTTT. This sequence encodes CASSLSMMNTEAFF.

This sequence joins TRBV7-2 and TRBJ2-7; D is ambiguous. V gave up 5 bases and J gave up 3 bases, with 11 bases separating them. CDR3 size: 13 residues. Germline V gene lookup returns CDR1 SGHTA and CDR2 FQGNSA. The CDR3 nucleotides are TGTGCCAGCAGCCTGCGGACGAACTACGAGCAGTACTTC. Translated, it gives CASSLRTNYEQYF.

This clonotype was found a few times. CDR3 nucleotide sequence: TGTGCCAGCAGCTTAGGGACTAGCGGGAATCAAGAGACCCAGTACTTC. Protein: CASSLGTSGNQETQYF. This chain connects TRBV11-2 to TRBJ2-5; 12 nucleotides align to TRBD2. CDR3 size: 16 residues. Looked up from germline, CDR1 is SGHAT and CDR2 is FQNNGV. V gave up 1 base and J gave up 2 bases; unmatched junction bases: 2.

V and J are TRBV6-2 or TRBV6-3 and TRBJ2-1; 7 bases match TRBD1. Per the germline V gene, CDR1 is MNHEY and CDR2 is SVGEGT. V lost 7 bases and J lost 0; bases outside the gene matches: 6. The CDR3 has 15 residues. The CDR3 sequence is CASNPGQSSYNEQFF. The CDR3 region has the DNA TGTGCCAGCAACCCGGGACAGTCCTCCTACAATGAGCAGTTCTTC.

The sample holds a few counts of this clonotype. This chain links TRBV29-1 with TRBJ2-1; D is undetermined. V lost 6 bases, J lost 15 bases, and 21 bases lay in between. Germline V gene sequence: CDR1 SQVTM, CDR2 ANQGSEA. The CDR3 extends over 12 amino acids. The DNA for the CDR3 is TGCAGCGTCCAAAGCAGAGACCCTGGGTGGTTCTTC. It specifies CSVQSRDPGWFF.

This rearrangement joins TRBV25-1 to TRBJ2-7, with a tentative D call TRBD1 (5 bases). The CDR3 extends over 14 amino acids. Germline values: CDR1 MGHDK, CDR2 SYGVNS. V was clipped by 3 bases and J by 2 bases, with 11 bases between them. The CDR3 here is CASSDYDSPYEQYF. The CDR3 DNA sequence: TGTGCCAGCAGTGATTACGACAGCCCCTACGAGCAGTACTTC.